The rows below give T cell receptor beta chains drawn from one sample of a study of cytomegalovirus exposure and HLA in healthy donors. Method: immunoSEQ multiplex PCR; TCRdb's copy keeps in-frame clones and lacks some. The repertoire holds about 130,000 clones, roughly 15% seen once, with approximately 2.6% in the top ten. Material for sequencing was PBMCs. The source is a female donor in good health and CMV-seropositive. The CDR3 runs from the conserved cysteine through the conserved F or W. A D gene is named only where the DNA matches it firmly. For some rows the clone size is stated as once, few or many, or as a class when expanded; others skip it.

CDR3 DNA: TGCGCCAGCAGCTTGGTCGGGAATCAGCCCCAGCATTTT; CDR3 protein: CASSLVGNQPQHF; clone size: -; D gene: -; V gene: TRBV5-1; CDR3 length: 13; J gene: TRBJ1-5
CDR3 DNA: TGTGCCAGCAGTGTCCAGACTACGTGGGGGACTAATCAGCCCCAGCATTTT; CDR3 protein: CASSVQTTWGTNQPQHF; clone size: -; D gene: -; V gene: TRBV6-4; CDR3 length: 17; J gene: TRBJ1-5
CDR3 DNA: TGTGCCAGCAGTTTCGGATTACAGGCTAACTATGGCTACACCTTC; CDR3 protein: CASSFGLQANYGYTF; clone size: few; D gene: -; V gene: TRBV27; CDR3 length: 15; J gene: TRBJ1-2
CDR3 DNA: TGCGCCAGCAGCCAAGCGGGAGAGACCCAGTACTTC; CDR3 protein: CASSQAGETQYF; clone size: -; D gene: -; V gene: TRBV4-1; CDR3 length: 12; J gene: TRBJ2-5
CDR3 DNA: TGTGCCAGTAGTAGGACAGGGCTTGGCTACACCTTC; CDR3 protein: CASSRTGLGYTF; clone size: few; D gene: TRBD1; V gene: TRBV19; CDR3 length: 12; J gene: TRBJ1-2
CDR3 DNA: TGTGCCAGCAGCTTGACAGAAACGAACACTGAAGCTTTCTTT; CDR3 protein: CASSLTETNTEAFF; clone size: few; D gene: -; V gene: TRBV7-9; CDR3 length: 14; J gene: TRBJ1-1
CDR3 DNA: TGTGCCAGCAGTCGGAGGTCTTCTGGAAACACCATATATTTT; CDR3 protein: CASSRRSSGNTIYF; clone size: -; D gene: -; V gene: TRBV7-6; CDR3 length: 14; J gene: TRBJ1-3
CDR3 DNA: TGTGCCAGCAGCGTCACGCGACAGGGGCCTGGCTACACCTTC; CDR3 protein: CASSVTRQGPGYTF; clone size: -; D gene: TRBD1; V gene: TRBV7-2; CDR3 length: 14; J gene: TRBJ1-2
CDR3 DNA: TGTGCCAGCAGCCCAGGACTAGCGGGAAAAGAGACCCAGTACTTC; CDR3 protein: CASSPGLAGKETQYF; clone size: few; D gene: TRBD2; V gene: TRBV7-3; CDR3 length: 15; J gene: TRBJ2-5
CDR3 DNA: TGTGCCAGCAGTCGGGCGGGGGGTCGGCAAGAGACCCAGTACTTC; CDR3 protein: CASSRAGGRQETQYF; clone size: few; D gene: TRBD2; V gene: TRBV9; CDR3 length: 15; J gene: TRBJ2-5
CDR3 DNA: TGTGCCAGCAGCCCTCGGGACAGACAAGAGACCCAGTACTTC; CDR3 protein: CASSPRDRQETQYF; clone size: few; D gene: TRBD1; V gene: TRBV4-2; CDR3 length: 14; J gene: TRBJ2-5
CDR3 DNA: TGTGCCAGTCGGAAGCTGGCGGGAGCAGGTAGGGACAATGAGCAGTTCTTC; CDR3 protein: CASRKLAGAGRDNEQFF; clone size: -; D gene: TRBD2; V gene: TRBV19; CDR3 length: 17; J gene: TRBJ2-1
CDR3 DNA: TGTGCCAGCAGCTTAATAGCGGGAAGCTCAGCGGGAAACTCCTACGAGCAGTACTTC; CDR3 protein: CASSLIAGSSAGNSYEQYF; clone size: few; D gene: TRBD2; V gene: TRBV7-2; CDR3 length: 19; J gene: TRBJ2-7
CDR3 DNA: TGTGCCAGCAGCACCTCTCGGACAGGGGGCAATCAGCCCCAGCATTTT; CDR3 protein: CASSTSRTGGNQPQHF; clone size: -; D gene: TRBD1; V gene: TRBV28; CDR3 length: 16; J gene: TRBJ1-5
CDR3 DNA: TGTGCCAGCAGCGTAGGAGGAGTTAGCTACGAGCAGTACTTC; CDR3 protein: CASSVGGVSYEQYF; clone size: few; D gene: -; V gene: TRBV9; CDR3 length: 14; J gene: TRBJ2-7
CDR3 DNA: TGTGCCAGCAGCCGACAGCTAGCGGGGGGCACAGATACGCAGTATTTT; CDR3 protein: CASSRQLAGGTDTQYF; clone size: -; D gene: TRBD2; V gene: TRBV11-2; CDR3 length: 16; J gene: TRBJ2-3
CDR3 DNA: TGCGCCAGCAGCTCCCCCGGACAAACCTACGAGCAGTACTTC; CDR3 protein: CASSSPGQTYEQYF; clone size: few; D gene: -; V gene: TRBV5-1; CDR3 length: 14; J gene: TRBJ2-7
CDR3 DNA: TGCGCCAGTGAAGGGGGCTACGAGCAGTACTTC; CDR3 protein: CASEGGYEQYF; clone size: -; D gene: -; V gene: TRBV10-1; CDR3 length: 11; J gene: TRBJ2-7
CDR3 DNA: TGTGCCAGTAGTAGACAGGGGTGGCCGGATAATTCACCCCTCCACTTT; CDR3 protein: CASSRQGWPDNSPLHF; clone size: few; D gene: TRBD1; V gene: TRBV19; CDR3 length: 16; J gene: TRBJ1-6
CDR3 DNA: TGTGCCAGCACTCTGACAGATTCTGACACCGGGGAGCTGTTTTTT; CDR3 protein: CASTLTDSDTGELFF; clone size: -; D gene: -; V gene: TRBV2; CDR3 length: 15; J gene: TRBJ2-2
CDR3 DNA: TGTGCCAGTAGTATCCAGGCCCAACTAGCGGGGCGAAACAATGAGCAGTTCTTC; CDR3 protein: CASSIQAQLAGRNNEQFF; clone size: -; D gene: TRBD2; V gene: TRBV19; CDR3 length: 18; J gene: TRBJ2-1
CDR3 DNA: TGTGCCAGCGGGGGGTATACAGGAAACACCATATATTTT; CDR3 protein: CASGGYTGNTIYF; clone size: few; D gene: -; V gene: TRBV2; CDR3 length: 13; J gene: TRBJ1-3
CDR3 DNA: TGTGCCAGCAGCGTAGATCCCCACTTGAACACCGGGGAGCTGTTTTTT; CDR3 protein: CASSVDPHLNTGELFF; clone size: few; D gene: -; V gene: TRBV9; CDR3 length: 16; J gene: TRBJ2-2
CDR3 DNA: TGCGCCAGCAGCTTGTTCATCCAAGAGACCCAGTACTTC; CDR3 protein: CASSLFIQETQYF; clone size: -; D gene: -; V gene: TRBV5-1; CDR3 length: 13; J gene: TRBJ2-5
CDR3 DNA: TGTGCCAGCGGGAGGCAGGGCTACACCTTC; CDR3 protein: CASGRQGYTF; clone size: -; D gene: -; V gene: TRBV28; CDR3 length: 10; J gene: TRBJ1-2
CDR3 DNA: TGTGCCTGGAGTGGACAGGGAGGTGACGAAGTTAAGTACTTC; CDR3 protein: CAWSGQGGDEVKYF; clone size: -; D gene: -; V gene: TRBV30; CDR3 length: 14; J gene: TRBJ2-5
CDR3 DNA: TGCAGCGTTGAAGATCAAGGGACAGCCACGCATCCCTTCTTC; CDR3 protein: CSVEDQGTATHPFF; clone size: -; D gene: TRBD1; V gene: TRBV29-1; CDR3 length: 14; J gene: TRBJ1-2
CDR3 DNA: TGTGCCAGCAGTGAACTAGCGGGGGGCCCGTGGCAGACCCAGTACTTC; CDR3 protein: CASSELAGGPWQTQYF; clone size: few; D gene: TRBD2; V gene: TRBV2; CDR3 length: 16; J gene: TRBJ2-5
CDR3 DNA: TGTGCCAGCAGCCCGGGAGGCCCCCGTTCCTTATACGAGCAGTACTTC; CDR3 protein: CASSPGGPRSLYEQYF; clone size: -; D gene: TRBD2; V gene: TRBV7-8; CDR3 length: 16; J gene: TRBJ2-7
CDR3 DNA: TGTGCCAGCAGTGAACTAGCGGGAGCCCCAGATACGCAGTATTTT; CDR3 protein: CASSELAGAPDTQYF; clone size: few; D gene: TRBD2; V gene: TRBV6-1; CDR3 length: 15; J gene: TRBJ2-3